The text below deals with one T cell receptor beta chain. At least 6 million PBMCs were isolated per sample. The CDR3 contains 14 residues. V gave up 4 bases and J gave up 3 bases; unmatched junction bases: 3. Per the germline V gene, CDR1 is MNHNY and CDR2 is SVGAGI (reference sequence). This specimen belongs to a study of blood T cells in healthy people across ages. The second PCR ran about 6 to 12 cycles with a sample-barcoded 5' primer and J-beta primers. One entry per CDR3 protein results from TCRdb running MiXCR on the 5' RACE reads. The table has more than 1,400,000 distinct CDR3 sequences, around 42% seen once.

The specimen was blood. V is TRBV6-6 and J is TRBJ2-5, with 9 bases matching TRBD1. The clonotype comes from a woman under 30 in good health. CDR3 sequence reads: CASSSRQGEETQYF. The DNA for the CDR3 is TGTGCCAGCAGTTCCCGACAGGGGGAAGAGACCCAGTACTTC.